The 9 T cell receptor beta chains given below trace back to one sample, sequenced in a study of T cells in Graves' hyperthyroidism and ophthalmopathy. Amplification of TCR beta CDR3 regions used RNA as the template. With the HTBI primer set, the TCR CDR3 went through a first round of RT-PCR. TCRdb reprocessed the multiplex PCR reads with MiXCR, giving one entry per CDR3 protein. The profile shows around 620,000 distinct CDR3 sequences, around 15% of them singletons. Material: blood. Every receptor here comes from a woman aged 25-40 years with Graves' hyperthyroidism.

The chain recombines TRBV6-2 or TRBV6-3 with TRBJ2-7; the match to TRBD1 covers 8 bases. Per germline, CDR1 MNHEY and CDR2 SVGEGT. This CDR3 has 14 residues. V lost 5 bases, J lost 4 bases, and 7 bases stayed unmatched. CDR3 amino acids: CASSPGTGQYEQYF. Here the CDR3 DNA reads TGTGCCAGCAGTCCCGGGACAGGTCAATACGAGCAGTACTTC.

The chain combines TRBV4-1 with TRBJ2-3; 14 bases are shared with TRBD2. The germline CDR1 and CDR2 sequences are MGHRA and YSYEKL. CDR3 length equals 19 residues. Losses at the gene ends were 1 base for V and 3 bases for J; bases not matched to a gene: 9. CDR3 sequence (DNA): TGCGCCAGCAGCCAAGTGAGACTAGCGGGAGGGCCAGAGACAGATACGCAGTATTTT. Protein: CASSQVRLAGGPETDTQYF.

This clonotype was detected many times. The chain combines TRBV12-3 or TRBV12-4 with TRBJ2-3, with 8 bases lining up with TRBD2. The CDR3 has 15 residues. The V segment lost 7 bases and the J segment 2 bases; nucleotides outside the gene matches: 8. CDR3 DNA sequence: TGTGCCAGCACCCCACTAGCGGCTAACACAGATACGCAGTATTTT. It is translated as CASTPLAANTDTQYF.

This sequence joins TRBV3-1 and TRBJ1-3; possibly TRBD1 for D (5 bases). Trimming cost V 1 base and J 5 bases, with 18 bases left between them. CDR1 and CDR2 from the germline V gene are LGHDT and YNNKEL (reference sequence). The length of the CDR3 is 17 residues. The CDR3: CASSQAPGTASRNTIYF. The CDR3, as DNA: TGTGCCAGCAGCCAAGCCCCCGGGACCGCCTCCAGAAACACCATATATTTT.

This clonotype has at least ten counts. The gene calls are TRBV11-3 and TRBJ2-3; D may be TRBD2 (8 bases). The CDR3 has 16 residues. V shed 5 bases and J shed 4 bases, with 19 bases lying between them. Germline V CDR1 and CDR2: SGHNT, YENEEA. As DNA, the CDR3 is TGTGCCAGCAGCATCAGACAGGGCGGGGGGTCAGATACGCAGTATTTT. Its protein product is CASSIRQGGGSDTQYF.

This clonotype was counted at least ten times. This chain joins TRBV30 and TRBJ2-7; D may be TRBD2 (5 bases). The germline V gene has CDR1 GTSNPN and CDR2 SVGIG (reference sequence). The V gene lost 0 bases and the J gene lost 6 bases, with 21 bases spanning the gap. CDR3 size: 16 residues. CDR3 sequence reads: CAWSVPWAERAAEQYF. The CDR3 coding sequence is TGTGCCTGGAGTGTACCATGGGCGGAGAGGGCTGCCGAGCAGTACTTC. The variable domain in full, with the rest retrieved from reference TRBV30 and TRBJ2-7, is SQTIHQWPATLVQPVGSPLSLECTVEGTSNPNLYWYRQAAGRGLQLLFYSVGIGQISSEVPQNLSASRPQDRQFILSSKKLLLSDSGFYLCAWSVPWAERAAEQYFGPGTRLTVT.

This clonotype has only a few counts. The chain uses TRBV4-1 and TRBJ2-2; 7 bases align to TRBD2. This CDR3 comprises 16 residues. Germline lookup yields CDR1 MGHRA and CDR2 YSYEKL. V lost 3 bases and J lost 1; bases outside the gene matches: 5. The CDR3: CASSHPQRENTGELFF. The CDR3 DNA reads as TGCGCCAGCAGCCACCCCCAGCGGGAGAACACCGGGGAGCTGTTTTTT.

V and J are TRBV7-9 and TRBJ2-1; 10 bases align to TRBD2. V was clipped by 8 bases and J by 7 bases; unmatched bases: 17. In germline, CDR1 is SEHNR, CDR2 FQNEAQ (reference sequence). The CDR3 has 17 residues. The CDR3 DNA reads TGTGCCAGCTCACCAAGAAGGAGCGGGAGGGTAAAGAATGAGCAGTTCTTC. Translated: CASSPRRSGRVKNEQFF.

J is TRBJ2-1 and V is TRBV6-1; TRBD2 is a possible D gene (5 bases). Germline loops: CDR1 MNHNS, CDR2 SASEGT. The CDR3 spans 14 residues. The V and J ends lost 10 bases and 1 base respectively, with 14 bases between them. The DNA of the CDR3 is TGTGCCACCGTTGTAACGGGATCCTACAATGAGCAGTTCTTC. Its protein product is CATVVTGSYNEQFF.